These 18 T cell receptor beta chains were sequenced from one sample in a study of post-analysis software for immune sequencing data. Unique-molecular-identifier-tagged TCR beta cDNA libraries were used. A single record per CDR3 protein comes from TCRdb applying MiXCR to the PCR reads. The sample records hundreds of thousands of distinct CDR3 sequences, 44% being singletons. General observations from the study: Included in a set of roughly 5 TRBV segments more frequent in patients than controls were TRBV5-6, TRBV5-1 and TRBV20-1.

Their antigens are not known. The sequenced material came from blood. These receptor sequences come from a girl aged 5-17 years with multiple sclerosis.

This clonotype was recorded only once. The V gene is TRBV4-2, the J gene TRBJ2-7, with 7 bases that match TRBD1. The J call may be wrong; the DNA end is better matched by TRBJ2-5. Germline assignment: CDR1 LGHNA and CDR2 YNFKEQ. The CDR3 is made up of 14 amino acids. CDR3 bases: TGTGCCAGCAGCTACGACAGGGTTGACAAGACCCAGTACTTC. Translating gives CASSYDRVDKTQYF.

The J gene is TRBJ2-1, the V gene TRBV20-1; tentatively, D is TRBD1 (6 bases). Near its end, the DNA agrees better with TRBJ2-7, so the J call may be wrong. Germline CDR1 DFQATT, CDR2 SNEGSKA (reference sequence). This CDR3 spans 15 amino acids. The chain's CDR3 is CSARVTGHNYNEQYF. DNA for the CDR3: TGCAGTGCTAGAGTGACGGGACACAACTACAATGAGCAGTACTTC.

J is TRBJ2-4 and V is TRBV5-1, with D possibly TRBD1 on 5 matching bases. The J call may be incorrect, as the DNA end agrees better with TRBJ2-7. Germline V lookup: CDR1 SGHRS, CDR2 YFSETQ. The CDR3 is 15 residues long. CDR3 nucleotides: TGCGCCAGCAGCTCGAAGATTGGCAGGGACTACGAGCAGTACTTC. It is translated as CASSSKIGRDYEQYF.

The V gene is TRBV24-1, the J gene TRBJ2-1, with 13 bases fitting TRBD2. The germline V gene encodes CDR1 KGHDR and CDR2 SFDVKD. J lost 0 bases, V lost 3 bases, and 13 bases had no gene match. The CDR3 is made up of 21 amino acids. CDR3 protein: CATSDAWTGTSGTSSYNEQFF. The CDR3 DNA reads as TGTGCCACCAGTGATGCTTGGACCGGGACTAGCGGGACGAGCTCCTACAATGAGCAGTTCTTC.

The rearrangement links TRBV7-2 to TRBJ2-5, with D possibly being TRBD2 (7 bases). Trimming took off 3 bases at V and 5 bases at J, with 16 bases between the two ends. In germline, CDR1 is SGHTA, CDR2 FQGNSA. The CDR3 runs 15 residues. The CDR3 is CASSLGGLGAETQYF. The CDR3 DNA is TGTGCCAGCAGCTTGGGGGGGCTGGGGGCGGAGACCCAGTACTTC.

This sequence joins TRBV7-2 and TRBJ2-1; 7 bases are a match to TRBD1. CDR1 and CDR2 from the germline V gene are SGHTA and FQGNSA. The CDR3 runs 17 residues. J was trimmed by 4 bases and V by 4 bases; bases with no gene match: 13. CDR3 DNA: TGTGCCAGCAGCTCCGCAGGGGGATTAGTTCTATACAATGAGCAGTTCTTC. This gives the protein CASSSAGGLVLYNEQFF.

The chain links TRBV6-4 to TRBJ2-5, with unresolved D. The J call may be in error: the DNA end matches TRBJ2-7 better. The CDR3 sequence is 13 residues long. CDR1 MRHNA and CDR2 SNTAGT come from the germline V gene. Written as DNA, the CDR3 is TGTGCCAGCAGTGAACAGAGGTTCTACGAGCAGTACTTC. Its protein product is CASSEQRFYEQYF.

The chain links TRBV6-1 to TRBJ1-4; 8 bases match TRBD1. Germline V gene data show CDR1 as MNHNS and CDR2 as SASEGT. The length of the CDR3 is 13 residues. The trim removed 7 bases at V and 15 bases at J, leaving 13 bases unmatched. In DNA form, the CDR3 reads TGTGCCAGCAATAACCGGGACAGGCCTGGGGTGTTTTTT. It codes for CASNNRDRPGVFF.

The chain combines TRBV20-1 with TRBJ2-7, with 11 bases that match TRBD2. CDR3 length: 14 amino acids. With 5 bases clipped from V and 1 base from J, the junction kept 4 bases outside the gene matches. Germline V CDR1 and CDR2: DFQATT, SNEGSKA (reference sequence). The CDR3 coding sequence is TGCAGTGCTCGACTAGCGGGGCGTTCCTACGAGCAGTACTTC. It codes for CSARLAGRSYEQYF.

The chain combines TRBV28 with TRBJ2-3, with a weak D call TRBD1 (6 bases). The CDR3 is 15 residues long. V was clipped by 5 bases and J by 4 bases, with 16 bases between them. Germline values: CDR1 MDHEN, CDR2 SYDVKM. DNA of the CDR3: TGTGCCAGCAGTCCGGACAGTGCCGGATCAGATACGCAGTATTTT. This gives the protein CASSPDSAGSDTQYF. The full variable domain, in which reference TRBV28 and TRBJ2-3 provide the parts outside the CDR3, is DVKVTQSSRYLVKRTGEKVFLECVQDMDHENMFWYRQDPGLGLRLIYFSYDVKMKEKGDIPEGYSVSREKKERFSLILESASTNQTSMYLCASSPDSAGSDTQYFGPGTRLTVL.

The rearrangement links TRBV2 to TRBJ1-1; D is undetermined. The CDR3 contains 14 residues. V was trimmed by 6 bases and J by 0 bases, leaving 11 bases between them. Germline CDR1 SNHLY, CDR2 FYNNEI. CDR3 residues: CASRYVWVNTEAFF. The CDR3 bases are TGTGCCAGCAGATATGTGTGGGTGAACACTGAAGCTTTCTTT.

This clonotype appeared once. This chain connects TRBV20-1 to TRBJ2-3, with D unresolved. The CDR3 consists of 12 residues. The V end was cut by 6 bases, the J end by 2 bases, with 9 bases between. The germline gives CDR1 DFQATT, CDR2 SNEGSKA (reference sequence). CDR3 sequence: CSAQVDTDTQYF. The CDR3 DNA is TGCAGTGCCCAGGTAGACACAGATACGCAGTATTTT.

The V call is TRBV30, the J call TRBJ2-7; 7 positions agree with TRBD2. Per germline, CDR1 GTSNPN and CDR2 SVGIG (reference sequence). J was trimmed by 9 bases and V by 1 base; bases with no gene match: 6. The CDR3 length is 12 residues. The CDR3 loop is CAWSGGGGGQYF. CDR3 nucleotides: TGTGCCTGGAGTGGCGGGGGTGGCGGGCAGTACTTC.

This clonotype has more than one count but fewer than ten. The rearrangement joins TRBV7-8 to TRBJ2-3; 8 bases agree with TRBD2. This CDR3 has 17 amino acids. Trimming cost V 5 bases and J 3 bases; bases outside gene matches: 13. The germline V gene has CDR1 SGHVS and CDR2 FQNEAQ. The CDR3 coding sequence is TGTGCCAGCAGCCTCAGCCCCTCGGGGGGGAAAACAGATACGCAGTATTTT. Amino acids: CASSLSPSGGKTDTQYF. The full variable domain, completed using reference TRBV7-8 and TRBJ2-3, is GAGVSQSPRYKVAKRGQDVALRCDPISGHVSLFWYQQALGQGPEFLTYFQNEAQLDKSGLPSDRFFAERPEGSVSTLKIQRTQQEDSAVYLCASSLSPSGGKTDTQYFGPGTRLTVL.

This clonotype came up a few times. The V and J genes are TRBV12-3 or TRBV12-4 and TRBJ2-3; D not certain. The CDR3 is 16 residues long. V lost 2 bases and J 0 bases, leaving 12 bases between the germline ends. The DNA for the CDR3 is TGTGCCAGCAGTTTAAACAGCCCCCTTAGCACAGATACGCAGTATTTT. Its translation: CASSLNSPLSTDTQYF.

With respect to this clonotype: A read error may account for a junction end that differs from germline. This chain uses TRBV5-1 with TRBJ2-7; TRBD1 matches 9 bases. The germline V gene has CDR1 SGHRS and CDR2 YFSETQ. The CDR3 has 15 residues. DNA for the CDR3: TGCACCAGCAGCTCCGGGACAGGGAGCTCCTACGAGCAGTACTTC. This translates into CTSSSGTGSSYEQYF.

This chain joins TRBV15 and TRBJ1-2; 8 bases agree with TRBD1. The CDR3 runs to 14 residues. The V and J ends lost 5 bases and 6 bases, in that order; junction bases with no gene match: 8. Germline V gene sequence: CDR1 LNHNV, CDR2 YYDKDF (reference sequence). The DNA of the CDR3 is TGTGCCACCAGCGAAGGACAGGGATTTAATGGCTACACCTTC. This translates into CATSEGQGFNGYTF.

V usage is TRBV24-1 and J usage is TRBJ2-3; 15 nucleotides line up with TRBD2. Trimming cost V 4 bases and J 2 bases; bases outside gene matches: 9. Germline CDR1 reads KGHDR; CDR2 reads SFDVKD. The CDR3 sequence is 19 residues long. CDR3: CATSETTGTSGGHTDTQYF. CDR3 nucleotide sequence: TGTGCCACCAGTGAAACGACTGGGACTAGCGGGGGGCACACAGATACGCAGTATTTT.